The next 12 T cell receptor beta chains were all read from a single sample in a study of OX40 agonist ivuxolimab in advanced cancers. The library relied on the immunoSEQ multiplex PCR assay. The source is immuneACCESS, and TCRdb retained only in-frame sequences with V and J called. Part of the clones is not carried over; for the studies checked, unresolved V genes explain less than half of this, and the remainder is unexplained. The sample contains tens of thousands of clones, about 91% of them found a single time. About 0.6% of the sample lies in the top ten. The sample consisted of CD4+ or CD8+ T cells sorted from blood, taken in a trial of the OX40 agonist ivuxolimab. These TCRs come from an adult with an advanced solid tumor such as melanoma, head and neck, liver or kidney cancer.

This clone was seen just once. The chain links TRBV2 to TRBJ2-1, with D perhaps being TRBD1 or TRBD2 (5 bases each). Trimming took 7 bases from V and 3 from J, leaving 10 bases between them. Germline CDR1 is SNHLY and CDR2 is FYNNEI. This CDR3 contains 13 residues. The CDR3 reads CASNPGLYNEQFF. The CDR3 nucleotides read TGTGCCAGCAACCCGGGGCTCTACAATGAGCAGTTCTTC.

The rearrangement uses TRBV28 and TRBJ2-2, with 11 nucleotides matching TRBD2. Germline loops: CDR1 MDHEN, CDR2 SYDVKM. V shed 8 bases, J shed 7 bases, and the junction held 9 bases outside the gene matches. This CDR3 contains 15 residues. CDR3 loop: CASGLAGGGVGELFF. The DNA of the CDR3 is TGTGCCAGCGGTCTAGCGGGGGGCGGTGTCGGGGAGCTGTTTTTT.

The chain uses TRBV5-4 and TRBJ2-2; tentative D call: TRBD1 (6 bases). The CDR3 spans 14 residues. Germline V gene data show CDR1 as SGHNT and CDR2 as YYREEE (reference sequence). V lost 9 bases and J 2 bases, leaving 14 bases between the germline ends. The CDR3 sequence is CAKSRDTNTGELFF. In DNA form, the CDR3 reads TGTGCCAAATCCCGGGACACCAACACCGGGGAGCTGTTTTTT. Based on the CDR3 plus reference TRBV5-4 and TRBJ2-2, the full variable domain is ETGVTQSPTHLIKTRGQQVTLRCSSQSGHNTVSWYQQALGQGPQFIFQYYREEENGRGNFPPRFSGLQFPNYSSELNVNALELDDSALYLCAKSRDTNTGELFFGEGSRLTVL.

The chain uses TRBV18 and TRBJ2-3; 14 nucleotides match TRBD2. V shed 3 bases and J 5 bases; nucleotides not matched to a gene: 7. The CDR3 sequence is 17 residues long. CDR1 is KGHSH, CDR2 LQKENI, per germline. The CDR3 DNA reads as TGTGCCAGCTCACCGGGACTAGCGGGGGCCGGGGGAGATACGCAGTATTTT. Its protein product is CASSPGLAGAGGDTQYF.

For the CDR3, the DNA is TGTGCCAGCAACCCCCAGTGGGGGGGAACTGAAGCTTTCTTT. Amino acids: CASNPQWGGTEAFF. J is TRBJ1-1 and V is TRBV11-2; TRBD1 might be the D (5 bases). CDR1 is SGHAT, CDR2 FQNNGV, per germline. The CDR3 sequence is 14 residues long. The V and J ends lost 7 bases and 5 bases respectively, with 17 bases between them. Drawing the rest from reference TRBV11-2 and TRBJ1-1, the complete variable domain is EAGVAQSPRYKIIEKRQSVAFWCNPISGHATLYWYQQILGQGPKLLIQFQNNGVVDDSQLPKDRFSAERLKGVDSTLKIQPAKLEDSAVYLCASNPQWGGTEAFFGQGTRLTVV.

The rearrangement joins TRBV28 to TRBJ2-1; no clear D gene. Trimming left V 8 bases short and J 7 bases short, with 15 bases between. CDR3 length: 13 amino acids. Per the germline V gene, CDR1 is MDHEN and CDR2 is SYDVKM. The CDR3: CASLRLDLNEQFF. The CDR3 DNA is TGTGCCAGCCTCAGATTGGATCTAAATGAGCAGTTCTTC.

V is TRBV5-1 and J is TRBJ1-5; D is undetermined. V was cut by 4 bases and J by 0 bases, with 11 bases left in between. The CDR3 loop spans 15 amino acids. Germline V lookup: CDR1 SGHRS, CDR2 YFSETQ. CDR3 loop: CASSEGLNSNQPQHF. CDR3 DNA sequence: TGCGCCAGCAGCGAAGGGCTGAATAGCAATCAGCCCCAGCATTTT.

The V gene is TRBV5-1, the J gene TRBJ2-3, with D maybe TRBD1 (6 bases). Trimming cost V 4 bases and J 3 bases, with 9 bases left between them. The CDR3 is 13 residues long. Germline values: CDR1 SGHRS, CDR2 YFSETQ. CDR3 nucleotide sequence: TGCGCCAGCAGCGGGGGCCCAACAGATACGCAGTATTTT. Protein sequence: CASSGGPTDTQYF.

The chain carries TRBV9 and TRBJ1-3; D ambiguous. V gave up 4 bases and J gave up 0 bases, with 8 bases separating them. This CDR3 has 14 amino acids. Germline V gene sequence: CDR1 SGDLS, CDR2 YYNGEE. CDR3 bases: TGTGCCAGCAGCCTGGGCAACTCTGGAAACACCATATATTTT. Translating it yields CASSLGNSGNTIYF.

This clone was recorded only once. One end of the junction varies from germline; a read error may be responsible. The J gene is TRBJ1-1, the V gene TRBV9; 10 bases agree with TRBD1. CDR1 is SGDLS, CDR2 YYNGEE, per germline. There are 12 residues in the CDR3. CDR3 bases: TGTGCCAGCAGCGCACCGGGACAGGGGCTATATTTT. Protein sequence: CASSAPGQGLYF.

The rearrangement uses TRBV5-6 and TRBJ2-1, with D perhaps matching TRBD2 (7 bases). CDR3 length: 13 residues. Trimming left V 6 bases short and J 7 bases short, with 14 bases between. Germline V lookup: CDR1 SGHDT, CDR2 YYEEEE. The CDR3 DNA follows: TGTGCCAGCACCCGGGGGGCTTGGAATGAGCAGTTCTTC. It specifies CASTRGAWNEQFF.

This sequence joins TRBV11-2 and TRBJ1-3; possible D gene TRBD1, 5 bases. V gave up 5 bases and J gave up 3 bases, with 17 bases separating them. The CDR3 length is 16 residues. Per germline, CDR1 SGHAT and CDR2 FQNNGV. The CDR3 DNA sequence: TGTGCCAGCAGCACTAGGGCCCTGACAGTTGGAAACACCATATATTTT. Its protein is CASSTRALTVGNTIYF.